This T cell receptor (beta chain) stems from a study of T-cell memory formation after mild COVID-19. This clonotype was seen only a few times. TCRdb fed the 5' RACE reads into MiXCR, producing one record per CDR3 protein. Among a few hundred thousand distinct CDR3 sequences listed, 16% were seen once. The CDR3 covers 15 residues. The V gene's germline CDR1 is MGHRA and CDR2 YSYEKL. Trimming left V 3 bases short and J 5 bases short, with 16 bases between. Sequencing used PBMCs or a T cell subset sorted from them (not recorded which). The source is a man between 18 and 29 years old who had mild COVID-19 (a few samples of this study predate the infection). Cell type and time point are not known. The rearrangement joins TRBV4-1 to TRBJ2-5; either TRBD1 or TRBD2 may supply D (6 bases each). The CDR3 DNA sequence: TGCGCCAGCAGCCAGAGACGGGGGCCGGGGGAGACCCAGTACTTC. This codes for CASSQRRGPGETQYF.